The clone carrying this T cell receptor (beta chain) appeared a few times. What it binds is unknown. The source of the sample is a study of CD8 T cells in ankylosing spondylitis. Quantitative 5'-RACE was performed with molecular barcodes, and it yielded the TCR beta libraries. TCRdb recomputed calls from the 5' RACE reads with MiXCR, one row per CDR3 protein. Among around 890,000 distinct CDR3 sequences listed, 10% to 15% were seen once. Notes on the study in general: Some motif variants had been reported before (in reactive arthritis synovial fluid and blood). Blood from ankylosing spondylitis patients appeared to carry a characteristic roughly 8-variant TCR beta motif. CD8+ by phenotype, disease-linked clones were relatively rare in peripheral blood. It was reported that disease-linked clones were significantly enriched in matched ankylosing spondylitis synovial fluid.

The sequence was collected from a male donor with ankylosing spondylitis. The source material was blood, either unsorted or a sorted T cell fraction (not recorded which).

The CDR3 protein is CASSLGGQGAAWRYGYTF. DNA for the CDR3: TGTGCCAGCAGTTTAGGAGGGCAGGGGGCTGCTTGGCGCTATGGCTACACCTTC. The chain couples TRBV12-3 or TRBV12-4 to TRBJ1-2, with TRBD1 matching over 8 bases. J lost 4 bases, V lost 1 base, and 14 bases had no gene match. The CDR3 is 18 residues long.